These 6 T cell receptor beta chains originate from one sample sequenced in a study of blood T cell repertoires in COVID-19. Profiling relied on immunoSEQ multiplex PCR, and the TCRdb table lists in-frame clones only, not all of them. The data show about 180,000 clones, over 75% seen once. Sequenced input: peripheral blood. These TCRs come from a man in his 70s with active or convalescent COVID-19.

The chain carries TRBV6-5 and TRBJ1-6, with D perhaps TRBD1 (5 bases). This CDR3 has 14 amino acids. CDR1 MNHEY and CDR2 SVGAGI come from the germline V gene. Trimming took 7 bases from V and 12 from J, leaving 19 bases between them. The CDR3 coding sequence is TGTGCCAGCACCATAATGGACGCAAGGGGACCCCTCCACTTT. Amino acid sequence: CASTIMDARGPLHF.

The chain combines TRBV3-1 (or the pseudogene TRBV3-2) with TRBJ2-7, with TRBD1 identical over 8 bases. Germline trimming cut 5 bases from V and 3 bases from J; bases unmatched to any gene: 3. CDR3 length equals 13 residues. Per germline, CDR1 LGHDT and CDR2 YNNKEL (reference sequence). CDR3 sequence reads: CASSYDRGYEQYF. The CDR3 DNA follows: TGTGCCAGCAGCTATGACAGGGGCTACGAGCAGTACTTC.

This sequence joins TRBV7-3 and TRBJ2-1, with D perhaps TRBD2 (5 bases). The V end lost 5 bases, the J end lost 6 bases, and 11 bases lay between the germline ends. The CDR3 is made up of 13 amino acids. Germline assignment: CDR1 SGHTA and CDR2 FQGTGA. The CDR3 reads CASSPWRSNEQFF. The CDR3 region has the DNA TGTGCCAGCAGCCCATGGAGGAGCAATGAGCAGTTCTTC.

This clone was observed a few times. The V call is TRBV7-9, the J call TRBJ1-1; 7 nucleotides agree with TRBD1. The CDR3 loop spans 14 amino acids. Trimming cost V 3 bases and J 1 base; bases outside gene matches: 2. The germline gives CDR1 SEHNR, CDR2 FQNEAQ (reference sequence). Written as DNA, the CDR3 is TGTGCCAGCAGCTTTTCAGGGGGGAACACTGAAGCTTTCTTT. It encodes CASSFSGGNTEAFF.

V and J are TRBV5-1 and TRBJ1-4; 12 positions agree with TRBD1. V dropped 4 bases and J dropped 8; count of bases not matched to a gene: 12. In germline, CDR1 is SGHRS, CDR2 YFSETQ. The CDR3 sequence is 17 residues long. CDR3 residues: CASSTSGTGGRREKLFF. DNA of the CDR3: TGCGCCAGCAGCACATCCGGGACAGGGGGCAGAAGGGAAAAACTGTTTTTT.

The chain links TRBV5-4 to TRBJ2-1, with 9 bases aligning to TRBD1. Germline V CDR1 and CDR2: SGHNT, YYREEE (reference sequence). V lost 4 bases to trimming and J lost 4 bases; unmatched junction nucleotides: 9. The CDR3 contains 16 residues. CDR3 residues: CASSLTGTGTYNEQFF. The CDR3, as DNA: TGTGCCAGCAGCCTTACCGGGACAGGGACATACAATGAGCAGTTCTTC.